The clone carrying this T cell receptor beta chain was seen many times. The antigen remains undetermined. The CDR3 spans 13 residues. The ends were cut back, 3 bases at V and 2 bases at J, with 6 bases in the middle. TCR alpha and TCR beta cDNA libraries carrying sample barcodes and UMIs were produced by 5'RACE using constant-segment primers. From the 5' RACE reads, TCRdb called clonotypes with MiXCR, one entry per CDR3 protein. The table lists approximately 88,000 distinct CDR3 sequences, around a quarter of them singletons, with less than 55% in the top ten. The source of the sample is a study of T-cell memory formation after mild COVID-19. Whole-study results and caveats: The appearance of some responding clones in pre-infection memory suggested that cross-reactive memory joined. The authors left the SARS-CoV-2 specificity of second-wave clones peaking on day 37 unconfirmed.

The V and J genes are TRBV12-3 or TRBV12-4 and TRBJ2-3; D is ambiguous. Material for sequencing was PBMCs or a T cell subset sorted from them (not recorded which). The origin of this receptor is a man younger than 35 who had mild COVID-19 (a few samples of this study predate the infection). Cell type and time point are not known. CDR3 sequence (DNA): TGTGCCAGCAGTTTCAGGCTCACAGATACGCAGTATTTT. Translating it yields CASSFRLTDTQYF.